The rows below give T cell receptor beta chains drawn from one sample of a study of blood T cell repertoires in COVID-19. Profiling relied on immunoSEQ multiplex PCR, and the TCRdb table lists in-frame clones only, not all of them. The sample holds 300,000 to 450,000 clones, roughly 77% seen once. Sequenced input: peripheral blood. These receptors were taken from a human donor with acute or convalescent COVID-19. The donor label of this sample is uncertain. CDR3s include the opening cysteine and the closing phenylalanine or tryptophan. Each record gives: clone size, J gene, D gene, V gene, CDR3 protein, CDR3 DNA. A D gene is named only where the DNA matches it firmly. Clone sizes are given selectively: once, few, many, or a class where the clone is expanded.

clone size: few; J gene: TRBJ1-4; D gene: NA; V gene: TRBV2; CDR3 protein: CASKPQTTSNEKLFF; CDR3 DNA: TGTGCCAGCAAGCCACAGACTACGTCAAATGAAAAACTGTTTTTT
clone size: NA; J gene: TRBJ1-1; D gene: TRBD1; V gene: TRBV12-3/TRBV12-4; CDR3 protein: CASSTHRGTEAFF; CDR3 DNA: TGTGCCAGCAGTACCCACAGGGGTACTGAAGCTTTCTTT
clone size: NA; J gene: TRBJ2-2; D gene: TRBD1; V gene: TRBV18; CDR3 protein: CASSPLGTGAAGELFF; CDR3 DNA: TGTGCCAGCTCACCCCTAGGGACAGGGGCAGCCGGGGAGCTGTTTTTT
clone size: once; J gene: TRBJ1-4; D gene: TRBD1; V gene: TRBV4-1; CDR3 protein: CASARQGFNEKLFF; CDR3 DNA: TGCGCCAGCGCTCGACAGGGTTTTAATGAAAAACTGTTTTTT
clone size: NA; J gene: TRBJ2-7; D gene: TRBD1; V gene: TRBV12-3/TRBV12-4; CDR3 protein: CASRGTVGYEQYF; CDR3 DNA: TGTGCCAGCAGAGGGACAGTCGGCTACGAGCAGTACTTC
clone size: NA; J gene: TRBJ1-1; D gene: NA; V gene: TRBV28; CDR3 protein: CASSLAGANTEAFF; CDR3 DNA: TGTGCCAGCAGTTTGGCAGGGGCGAACACTGAAGCTTTCTTT
clone size: NA; J gene: TRBJ1-1; D gene: NA; V gene: TRBV19; CDR3 protein: CASSVPTGNTEAFF; CDR3 DNA: TGTGCCAGTAGTGTCCCGACAGGGAACACTGAAGCTTTCTTT
clone size: NA; J gene: TRBJ2-3; D gene: NA; V gene: TRBV7-2; CDR3 protein: CASSLGLPDTQYF; CDR3 DNA: TGTGCCAGCAGCTTAGGACTTCCGGATACGCAGTATTTT
clone size: NA; J gene: TRBJ2-4; D gene: NA; V gene: TRBV7-2; CDR3 protein: CASSQLPGGSGSKNIQYF; CDR3 DNA: TGTGCCAGCAGCCAACTCCCTGGGGGGTCGGGGTCCAAAAACATTCAGTACTTC
clone size: once; J gene: TRBJ2-7; D gene: NA; V gene: TRBV27; CDR3 protein: CASSASNPRHYEQYF; CDR3 DNA: TGTGCCAGCAGTGCTAGCAACCCCAGGCACTACGAGCAGTACTTC
clone size: NA; J gene: TRBJ1-5; D gene: NA; V gene: TRBV10-2; CDR3 protein: CASSIQAGQPQHF; CDR3 DNA: TGCGCCAGCAGTATCCAAGCCGGGCAGCCCCAGCATTTT
clone size: NA; J gene: TRBJ1-1; D gene: NA; V gene: TRBV7-9; CDR3 protein: CASSLIASTEAFF; CDR3 DNA: TGTGCCAGCAGCTTGATCGCCAGCACTGAAGCTTTCTTT
clone size: NA; J gene: TRBJ1-5; D gene: NA; V gene: TRBV19; CDR3 protein: CASSDRSGQPQHF; CDR3 DNA: TGTGCCAGTAGTGACAGGTCGGGGCAGCCCCAGCATTTT
clone size: many; J gene: TRBJ1-1; D gene: NA; V gene: TRBV30; CDR3 protein: CAWRLTLNTEAFF; CDR3 DNA: TGTGCCTGGAGGCTAACCCTGAACACTGAAGCTTTCTTT
clone size: NA; J gene: TRBJ1-1; D gene: NA; V gene: TRBV7-9; CDR3 protein: CASSLGGQNTEAFF; CDR3 DNA: TGTGCCAGCAGCTTAGGCGGACAGAACACTGAAGCTTTCTTT
clone size: NA; J gene: TRBJ1-1; D gene: NA; V gene: TRBV29-1; CDR3 protein: CSVEDAGLQKSTEAFF; CDR3 DNA: TGCAGCGTTGAAGATGCGGGCCTCCAAAAAAGCACTGAAGCTTTCTTT
clone size: NA; J gene: TRBJ2-2; D gene: TRBD1; V gene: TRBV11-2; CDR3 protein: CASSRWDRYTGELFF; CDR3 DNA: TGTGCCAGCAGCCGATGGGACAGGTACACCGGGGAGCTGTTTTTT
clone size: once; J gene: TRBJ2-7; D gene: NA; V gene: TRBV18; CDR3 protein: CASSPGGREQYF; CDR3 DNA: TGTGCCAGCTCACCGGGGGGAAGGGAGCAGTACTTC
clone size: NA; J gene: TRBJ2-1; D gene: TRBD2; V gene: TRBV6-1; CDR3 protein: CASSEMIAGTYNEQFF; CDR3 DNA: TGTGCCAGCAGTGAAATGATAGCGGGGACTTACAATGAGCAGTTCTTC
clone size: NA; J gene: TRBJ1-5; D gene: NA; V gene: TRBV2; CDR3 protein: CASSQEQGRPQHF; CDR3 DNA: TGTGCCAGCAGTCAAGAACAGGGACGGCCCCAGCATTTT
clone size: NA; J gene: TRBJ1-5; D gene: NA; V gene: TRBV19; CDR3 protein: CASNRGRGLYNQPQHF; CDR3 DNA: TGTGCCAGTAACCGAGGGCGGGGGCTTTACAATCAGCCCCAGCATTTT
clone size: NA; J gene: TRBJ2-1; D gene: TRBD2; V gene: TRBV6-6; CDR3 protein: CASSLTSGVPPQFF; CDR3 DNA: TGTGCCAGCAGTCTGACTAGCGGGGTGCCCCCGCAGTTCTTC
clone size: NA; J gene: TRBJ1-1; D gene: TRBD1; V gene: TRBV28; CDR3 protein: CASRLTGEEAFF; CDR3 DNA: TGTGCCAGCAGGTTGACAGGGGAGGAGGCTTTCTTT
clone size: few; J gene: TRBJ1-1; D gene: TRBD1; V gene: TRBV11-3; CDR3 protein: CASSLGQDRGTEAFF; CDR3 DNA: TGTGCCAGCAGCTTAGGGCAAGACAGGGGTACTGAAGCTTTCTTT
clone size: NA; J gene: TRBJ1-1; D gene: TRBD1; V gene: TRBV2; CDR3 protein: CASGQGAGAFF; CDR3 DNA: TGTGCCAGCGGACAGGGGGCTGGAGCTTTCTTT
clone size: NA; J gene: TRBJ2-7; D gene: TRBD1; V gene: TRBV5-8; CDR3 protein: CASSMGQGTYEQYF; CDR3 DNA: TGTGCCAGCAGCATGGGACAGGGGACCTACGAGCAGTACTTC
clone size: NA; J gene: TRBJ2-7; D gene: TRBD2; V gene: TRBV5-6; CDR3 protein: CASSGGTSLIHEQYF; CDR3 DNA: TGTGCCAGCAGCGGAGGGACTAGTCTCATCCACGAGCAGTACTTC